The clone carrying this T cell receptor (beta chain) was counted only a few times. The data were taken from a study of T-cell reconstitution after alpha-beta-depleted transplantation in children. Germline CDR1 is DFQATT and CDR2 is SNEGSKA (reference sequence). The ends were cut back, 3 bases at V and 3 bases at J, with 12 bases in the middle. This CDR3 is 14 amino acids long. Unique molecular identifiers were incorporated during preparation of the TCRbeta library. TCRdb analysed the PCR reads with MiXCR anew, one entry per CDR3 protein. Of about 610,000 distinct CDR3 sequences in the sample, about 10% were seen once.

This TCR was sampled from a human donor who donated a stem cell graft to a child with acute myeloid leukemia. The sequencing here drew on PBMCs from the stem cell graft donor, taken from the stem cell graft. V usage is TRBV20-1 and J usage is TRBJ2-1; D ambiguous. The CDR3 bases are TGCAGTGCTAGCGCGGTGGGTAGCTACAATGAGCAGTTCTTC. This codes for CSASAVGSYNEQFF.